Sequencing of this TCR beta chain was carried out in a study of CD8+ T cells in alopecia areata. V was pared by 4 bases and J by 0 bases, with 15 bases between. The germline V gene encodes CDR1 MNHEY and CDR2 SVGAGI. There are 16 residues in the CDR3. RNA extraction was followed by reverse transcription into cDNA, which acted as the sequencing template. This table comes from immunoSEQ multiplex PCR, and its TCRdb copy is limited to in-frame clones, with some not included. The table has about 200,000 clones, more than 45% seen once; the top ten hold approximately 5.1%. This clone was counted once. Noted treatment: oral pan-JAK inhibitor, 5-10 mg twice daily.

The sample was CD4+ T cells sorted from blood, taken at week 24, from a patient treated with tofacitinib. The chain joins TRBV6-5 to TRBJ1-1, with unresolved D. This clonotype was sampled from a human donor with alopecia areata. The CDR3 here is CASSSPPRTVNTEAFF. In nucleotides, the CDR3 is TGTGCCAGCAGTTCCCCCCCTCGGACGGTGAACACTGAAGCTTTCTTT.